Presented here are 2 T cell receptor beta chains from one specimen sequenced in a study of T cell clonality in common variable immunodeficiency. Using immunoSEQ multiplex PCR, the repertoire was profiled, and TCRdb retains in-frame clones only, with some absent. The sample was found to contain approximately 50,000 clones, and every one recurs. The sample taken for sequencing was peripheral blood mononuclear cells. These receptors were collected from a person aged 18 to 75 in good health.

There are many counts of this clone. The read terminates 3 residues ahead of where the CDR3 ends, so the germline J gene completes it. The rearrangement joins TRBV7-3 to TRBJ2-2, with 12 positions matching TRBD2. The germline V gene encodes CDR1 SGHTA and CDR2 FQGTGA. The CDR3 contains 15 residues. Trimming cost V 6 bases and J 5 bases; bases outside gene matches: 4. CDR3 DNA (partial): TGTGCCAGCAGTCGTGGACTAGCGGGAACCGGGGAG. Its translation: CASSRGLAGTGE. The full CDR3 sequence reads CASSRGLAGTGELFF.

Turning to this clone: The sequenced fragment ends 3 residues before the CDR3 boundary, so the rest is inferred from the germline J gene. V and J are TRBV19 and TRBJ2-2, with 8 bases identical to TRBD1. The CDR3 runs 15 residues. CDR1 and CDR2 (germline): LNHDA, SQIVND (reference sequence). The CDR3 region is CASSIVTGAARKLFF. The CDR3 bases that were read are TGTGCCAGTAGTATCGTGACAGGGGCCGCCAGGAAG.